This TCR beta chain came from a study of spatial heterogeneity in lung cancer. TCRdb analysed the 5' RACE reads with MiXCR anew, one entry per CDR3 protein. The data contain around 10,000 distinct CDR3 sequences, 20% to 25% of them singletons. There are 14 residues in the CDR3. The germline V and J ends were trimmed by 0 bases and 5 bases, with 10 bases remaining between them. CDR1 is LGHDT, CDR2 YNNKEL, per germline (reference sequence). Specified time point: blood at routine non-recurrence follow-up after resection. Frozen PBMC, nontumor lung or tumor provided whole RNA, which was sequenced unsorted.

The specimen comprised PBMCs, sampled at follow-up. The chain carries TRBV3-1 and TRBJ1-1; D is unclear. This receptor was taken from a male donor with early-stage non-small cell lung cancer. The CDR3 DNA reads TGTGCCAGCAGCCAAGAGGGTGGGGAGACTGAAGCTTTCTTT. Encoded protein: CASSQEGGETEAFF.